The clone carrying this TCR beta chain was counted only a few times. This sample was included in a study of identical twins. The V segment lost 2 bases and the J segment 7 bases; nucleotides outside the gene matches: 5. Per the germline V gene, CDR1 is SGDLS and CDR2 is YYNGEE. The CDR3 totals 13 residues. Each CDR3 protein is one row after TCRdb ran MiXCR on the 5' RACE reads. Altogether 500,000 or so distinct CDR3 sequences are present, 22% being singletons, with the ten largest covering under 0.95%. These records were also assigned to another study, of T cells expressing NK-cell markers.

The source is a young woman in good health. Sample: CD4+ T cells sorted from blood. The rearrangement joins TRBV9 to TRBJ1-1; 7 positions agree with TRBD1. The CDR3 is CASSVGTDLEAFF. The CDR3 DNA sequence: TGTGCCAGCAGCGTGGGGACAGACCTTGAAGCTTTCTTT.